The T cell receptor (beta chain) described here comes from a study of a mutant IDH1 vaccine in newly diagnosed glioma. Details on this clone: Its antigen is as yet unknown.

The time point is: week 11, during vaccination. Vaccination used 300 ug of mutant IDH1 20-mer peptide per dose, with topical imiquimod. Germline V gene data show CDR1 as SGHRS and CDR2 as YFSETQ. There are 16 residues in the CDR3. Trimming stripped 7 bases from V and 0 bases from J, with 17 bases between. Produced via immunoSEQ multiplex PCR; TCRdb's table is partial and in-frame only. Among 31,000 or so clones listed, about 78% were seen once. This material consisted of PBMCs, taken from a glioma patient whose treatment included an IDH1 peptide vaccine. The rearrangement uses TRBV5-1 and TRBJ1-3; D is possibly TRBD1 (5 bases). The clonotype originates from a man aged 25-45 years with glioma. Here the CDR3 reads CASGEMTGVSGNTIYF. CDR3 DNA sequence: TGCGCCAGCGGCGAAATGACGGGGGTCTCTGGAAACACCATATATTTT.